The clone carrying this TCR beta chain has a count of ten or more. Time point here: after trial treatment. The treatment: LDRT plus nivolumab, ipilimumab, low-dose cyclophosphamide and aspirin (RACIN trial). Advanced solid tumors lacking tumor-infiltrating lymphocytes were present in eligible patients. These data belong to a study of low-dose radiotherapy and immunotherapy resistance in tumors. Whole-study context: Covering alpha and beta chains, TRAV- and TRBV-specific primers were used for the first-strand cDNA.

Germline V gene sequence: CDR1 SNHLY, CDR2 FYNNEI. This CDR3 is 13 amino acids long. V was shortened by 8 bases and J by 0 bases, with 10 bases between the two germline ends. The PCR that amplified TCRs ran for 20 cycles, relying on a constant-region primer and a V-primer adapter. In vitro transcription served to amplify the isolated mRNA. One entry per CDR3 protein, called by TCRdb with MiXCR from the reads. The sample comprises roughly 50,000 distinct CDR3 sequences, around a third of which are singletons, and approximately 7.6% rests with the top ten. Here the sequenced sample was PBMCs, taken after low-dose radiotherapy plus immunotherapy. The TCR sequence derives from a male donor with rectosigmoid adenocarcinoma. This chain links TRBV2 with TRBJ1-1; the D is unclear. CDR3 DNA sequence: TGTGCCAGCGGTCGACGGTTGAACACTGAAGCTTTCTTT. It translates to CASGRRLNTEAFF.